This T cell receptor (beta chain) came from a study of Graves' ophthalmopathy and Graves' hyperthyroidism. Study background: Peripheral blood was collected at initial diagnosis, before any treatment.

The length of the CDR3 is 16 residues. Trimming took 6 bases from V and 6 from J; bases not matched to a gene: 11. Germline assignment: CDR1 SNHLY and CDR2 FYNNEI. Study-level points and caveats: Blood also harbored most expanded thyroid clonotypes above 0.001 frequency. Stable hyperthyroidism and ophthalmopathy were told apart by a 13-signature model, which achieved around 90% sensitivity and roughly 76% specificity.

Among the exclusions were patients with other autoimmune diseases, uncontrolled infections, pregnancy or lactation. CDR3 regions of TCR beta were amplified from RNA transcripts. First-round RT-PCR relied on HTBI primers, and a second-round multiplex PCR came next. TCRdb ran MiXCR on the multiplex PCR reads and lists one entry per CDR3 protein. The sample has 200,000 to 250,000 distinct CDR3 sequences, 20% to 25% seen once. This clonotype was counted at least ten times. The antigen is unknown. The chain has TRBV2 and TRBJ1-1; 12 bases are shared with TRBD1. This receptor was taken from a woman aged 45-60 years with Graves' ophthalmopathy. The material sequenced was peripheral blood. In DNA form, the CDR3 reads TGTGCCAGCAGCGGGACAGGGGGCCCTGTAGTTGCTGAAGCTTTCTTT. Its translation is CASSGTGGPVVAEAFF.